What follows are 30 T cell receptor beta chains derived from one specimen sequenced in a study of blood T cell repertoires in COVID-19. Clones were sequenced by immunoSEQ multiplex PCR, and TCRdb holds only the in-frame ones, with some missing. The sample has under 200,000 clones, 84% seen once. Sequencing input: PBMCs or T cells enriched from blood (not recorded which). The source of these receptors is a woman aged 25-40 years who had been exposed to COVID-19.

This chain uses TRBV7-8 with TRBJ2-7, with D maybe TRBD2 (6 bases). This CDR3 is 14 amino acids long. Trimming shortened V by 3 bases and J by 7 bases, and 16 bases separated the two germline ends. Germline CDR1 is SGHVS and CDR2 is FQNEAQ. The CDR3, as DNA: TGTGCCAGCAGCTTTTGGGACGGACTACGAGAGCAGTACTTC. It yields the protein CASSFWDGLREQYF.

CDR3 in amino acids: CASSPISGYSNQPQHF. CDR3 nucleotides: TGTGCCAGTAGTCCCATCTCAGGGTATAGCAATCAGCCCCAGCATTTT. The chain uses TRBV19 and TRBJ1-5; D may be TRBD1 (5 bases). Trimming left V 5 bases short and J 0 bases short, with 14 bases between. The germline CDR1 and CDR2 sequences are LNHDA and SQIVND (reference sequence). This CDR3 has 16 residues.

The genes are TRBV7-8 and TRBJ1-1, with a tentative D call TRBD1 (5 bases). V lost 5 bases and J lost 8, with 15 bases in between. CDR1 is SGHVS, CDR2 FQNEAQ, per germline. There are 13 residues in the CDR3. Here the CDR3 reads CASSPGGRGEAFF. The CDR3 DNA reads TGTGCCAGCAGCCCTGGGGGTCGGGGGGAAGCTTTCTTT.

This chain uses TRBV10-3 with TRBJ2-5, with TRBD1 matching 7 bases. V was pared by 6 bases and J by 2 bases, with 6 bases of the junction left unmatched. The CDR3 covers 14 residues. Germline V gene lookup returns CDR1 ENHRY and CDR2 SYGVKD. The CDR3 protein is CAIRPGQSQETQYF. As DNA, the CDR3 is TGTGCCATCAGGCCGGGACAGAGTCAAGAGACCCAGTACTTC.

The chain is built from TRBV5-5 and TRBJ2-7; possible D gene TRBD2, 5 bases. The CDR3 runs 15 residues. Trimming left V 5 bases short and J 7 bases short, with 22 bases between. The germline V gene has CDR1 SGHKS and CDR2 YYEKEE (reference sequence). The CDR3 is CASSDPGSLLGEQYF. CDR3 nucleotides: TGTGCCAGCAGTGACCCGGGATCCCTCCTAGGGGAGCAGTACTTC. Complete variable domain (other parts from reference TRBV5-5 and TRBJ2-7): DAGVTQSPTHLIKTRGQQVTLRCSPISGHKSVSWYQQVLGQGPQFIFQYYEKEERGRGNFPDRFSARQFPNYSSELNVNALLLGDSALYLCASSDPGSLLGEQYFGPGTRLTVT.

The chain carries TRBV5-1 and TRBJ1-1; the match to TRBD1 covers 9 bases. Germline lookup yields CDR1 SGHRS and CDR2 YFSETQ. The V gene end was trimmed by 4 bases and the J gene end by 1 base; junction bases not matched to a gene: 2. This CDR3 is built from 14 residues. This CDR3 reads CASSGTGKNTEAFF. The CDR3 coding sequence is TGCGCCAGCAGCGGGACAGGGAAGAACACTGAAGCTTTCTTT.

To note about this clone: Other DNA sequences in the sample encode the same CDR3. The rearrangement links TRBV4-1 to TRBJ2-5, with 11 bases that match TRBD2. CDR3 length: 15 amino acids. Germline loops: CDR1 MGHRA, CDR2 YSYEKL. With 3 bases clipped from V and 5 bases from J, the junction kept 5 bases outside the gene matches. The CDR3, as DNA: TGCGCCAGCAGCCAGGTAGCGGGGGGGCCCGAGACCCAGTACTTC. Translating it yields CASSQVAGGPETQYF.

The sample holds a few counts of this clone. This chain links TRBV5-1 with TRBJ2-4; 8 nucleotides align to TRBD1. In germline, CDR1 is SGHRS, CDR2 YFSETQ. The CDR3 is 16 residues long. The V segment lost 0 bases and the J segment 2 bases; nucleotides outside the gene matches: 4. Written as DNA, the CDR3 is TGCGCCAGCAGCTTGGAGTCAGGGGGCTCCAAAAACATTCAGTACTTC. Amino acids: CASSLESGGSKNIQYF.

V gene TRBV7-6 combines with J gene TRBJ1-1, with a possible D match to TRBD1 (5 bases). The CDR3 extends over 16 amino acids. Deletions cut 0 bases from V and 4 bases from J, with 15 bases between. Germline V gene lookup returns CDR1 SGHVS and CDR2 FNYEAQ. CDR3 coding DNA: TGTGCCAGCAGCTTAGCAGGGGTTGTTGGTAGCACTGAAGCTTTCTTT. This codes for CASSLAGVVGSTEAFF.

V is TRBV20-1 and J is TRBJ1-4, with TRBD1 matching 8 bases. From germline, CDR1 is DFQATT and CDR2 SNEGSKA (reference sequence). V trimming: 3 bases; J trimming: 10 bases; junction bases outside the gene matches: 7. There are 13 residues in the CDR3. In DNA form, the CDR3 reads TGCAGTGCTAGTCAGGGGGCGCGGGGAAAACTGTTTTTT. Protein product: CSASQGARGKLFF.

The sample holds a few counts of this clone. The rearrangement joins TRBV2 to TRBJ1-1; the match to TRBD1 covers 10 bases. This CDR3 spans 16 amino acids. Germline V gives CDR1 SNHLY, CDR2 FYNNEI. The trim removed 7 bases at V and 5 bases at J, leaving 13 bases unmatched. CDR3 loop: CASTPGQGQRGTEAFF. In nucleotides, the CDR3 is TGTGCCAGCACCCCGGGACAGGGGCAAAGAGGGACTGAAGCTTTCTTT.

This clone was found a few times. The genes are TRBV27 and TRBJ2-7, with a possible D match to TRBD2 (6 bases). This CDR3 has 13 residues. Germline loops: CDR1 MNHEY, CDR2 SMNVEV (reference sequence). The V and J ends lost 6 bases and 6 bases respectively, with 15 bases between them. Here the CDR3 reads CASSPGSSGEQYF. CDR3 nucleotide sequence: TGTGCCAGCAGCCCCGGGAGTTCAGGCGAGCAGTACTTC.

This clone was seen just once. The CDR3 DNA reads as TGTGCCAGCAGCCGGGACAGCCAAGAGACCCAGTACTTC. Amino acids: CASSRDSQETQYF. The chain couples TRBV7-3 to TRBJ2-5, with 7 bases aligning to TRBD1. The V segment lost 5 bases and the J segment 1 base; nucleotides outside the gene matches: 1. The CDR3 contains 13 residues. Germline-derived CDR1 and CDR2 are SGHTA and FQGTGA.

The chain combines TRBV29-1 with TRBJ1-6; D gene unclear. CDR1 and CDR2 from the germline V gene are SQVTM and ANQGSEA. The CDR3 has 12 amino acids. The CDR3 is CRRAGYNSPLHF. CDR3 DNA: TGCAGACGAGCCGGGTATAATTCACCCCTCCACTTT.

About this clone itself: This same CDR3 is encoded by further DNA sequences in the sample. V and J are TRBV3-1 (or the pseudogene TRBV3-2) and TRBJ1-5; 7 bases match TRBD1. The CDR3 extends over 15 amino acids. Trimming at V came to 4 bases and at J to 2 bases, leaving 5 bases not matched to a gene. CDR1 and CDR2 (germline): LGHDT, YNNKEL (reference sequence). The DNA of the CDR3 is TGTGCCAGCAGCCTCGGAACAGGGGGCAATCAGCCCCAGCATTTT. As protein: CASSLGTGGNQPQHF.

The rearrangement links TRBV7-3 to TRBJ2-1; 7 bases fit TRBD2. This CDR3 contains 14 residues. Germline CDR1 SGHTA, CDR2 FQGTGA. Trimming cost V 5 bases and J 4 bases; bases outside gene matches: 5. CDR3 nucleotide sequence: TGTGCCAGCAGCGCCCGGGGGGAGTACAATGAGCAGTTCTTC. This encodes CASSARGEYNEQFF.

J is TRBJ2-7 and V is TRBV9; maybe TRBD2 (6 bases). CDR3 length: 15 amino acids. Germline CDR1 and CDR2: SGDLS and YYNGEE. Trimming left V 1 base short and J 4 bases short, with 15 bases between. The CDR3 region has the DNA TGTGCCAGCAGCGTAACCGCGGGGCCGGGATACGAGCAGTACTTC. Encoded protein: CASSVTAGPGYEQYF.

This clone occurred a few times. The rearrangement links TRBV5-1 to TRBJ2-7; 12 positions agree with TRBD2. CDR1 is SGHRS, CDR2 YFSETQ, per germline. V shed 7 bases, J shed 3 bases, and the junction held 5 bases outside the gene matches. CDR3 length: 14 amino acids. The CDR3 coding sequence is TGCGCCAGCGGCCGGACTAGCGGGAACTACGAGCAGTACTTC. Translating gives CASGRTSGNYEQYF.

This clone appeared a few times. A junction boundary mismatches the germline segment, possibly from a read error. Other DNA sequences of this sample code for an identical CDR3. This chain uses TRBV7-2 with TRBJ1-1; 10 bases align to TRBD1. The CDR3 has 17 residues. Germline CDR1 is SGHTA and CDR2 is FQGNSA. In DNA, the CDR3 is TGTGCCAGCAGCCTAGCTTTGACAGGGGGCTTTTTAAGAGAAGCTTTCTTT. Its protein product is CASSLALTGGFLREAFF. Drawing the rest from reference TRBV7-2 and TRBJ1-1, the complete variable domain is GAGVSQSPSNKVTEKGKDVELRCDPISGHTALYWYRQSLGQGLEFLIYFQGNSAPDKSGLPSDRFSAERTGGSVSTLTIQRTQQEDSAVYLCASSLALTGGFLREAFFGQGTRLTVV.

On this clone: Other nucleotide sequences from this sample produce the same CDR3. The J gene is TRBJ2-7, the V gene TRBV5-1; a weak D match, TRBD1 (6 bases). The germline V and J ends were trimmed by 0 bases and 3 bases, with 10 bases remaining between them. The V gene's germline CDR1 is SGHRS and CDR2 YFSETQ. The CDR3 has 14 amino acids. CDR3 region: CASSLEQGFYEQYF. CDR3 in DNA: TGCGCCAGCAGCTTGGAACAGGGTTTCTACGAGCAGTACTTC.

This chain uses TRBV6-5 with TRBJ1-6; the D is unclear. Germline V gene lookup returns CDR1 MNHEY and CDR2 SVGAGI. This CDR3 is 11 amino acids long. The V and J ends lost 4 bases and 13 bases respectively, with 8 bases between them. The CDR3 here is CASSSPGPLHF. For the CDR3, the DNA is TGTGCCAGCAGTTCCCCCGGGCCCCTCCACTTT.

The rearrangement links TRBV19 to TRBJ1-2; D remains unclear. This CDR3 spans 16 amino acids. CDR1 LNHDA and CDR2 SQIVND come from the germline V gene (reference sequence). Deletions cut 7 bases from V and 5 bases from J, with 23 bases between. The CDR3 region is CASTDPRIPRGYGYTF. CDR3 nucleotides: TGTGCCAGTACCGATCCCCGGATTCCCCGGGGATATGGCTACACCTTC.

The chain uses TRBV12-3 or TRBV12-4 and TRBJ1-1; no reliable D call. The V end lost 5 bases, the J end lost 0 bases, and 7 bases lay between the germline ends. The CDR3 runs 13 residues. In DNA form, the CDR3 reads TGTGCCAGCAGTGGAGGTTTGAACACTGAAGCTTTCTTT. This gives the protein CASSGGLNTEAFF.

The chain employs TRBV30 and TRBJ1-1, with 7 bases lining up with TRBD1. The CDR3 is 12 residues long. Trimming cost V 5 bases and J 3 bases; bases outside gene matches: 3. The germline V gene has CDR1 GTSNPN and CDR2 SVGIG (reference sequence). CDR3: CAWLQGYTEAFF. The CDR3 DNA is TGTGCCTGGCTACAGGGGTACACTGAAGCTTTCTTT.

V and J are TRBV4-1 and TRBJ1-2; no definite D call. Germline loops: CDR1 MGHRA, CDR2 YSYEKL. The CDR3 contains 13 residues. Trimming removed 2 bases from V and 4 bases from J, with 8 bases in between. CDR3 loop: CASSQHSSYGYTF. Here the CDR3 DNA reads TGCGCCAGCAGCCAACACAGTAGCTATGGCTACACCTTC.

The CDR3 protein is CASSGGQGLDSNQPQHF. The CDR3 region has the DNA TGTGCCAGCAGTGGGGGCCAGGGCTTAGATAGCAATCAGCCCCAGCATTTT. The chain links TRBV6-1 to TRBJ1-5; possibly TRBD1 for D (5 bases). The ends were cut back, 4 bases at V and 0 bases at J, with 16 bases in the middle. This CDR3 has 17 residues. Germline V gene sequence: CDR1 MNHNS, CDR2 SASEGT.

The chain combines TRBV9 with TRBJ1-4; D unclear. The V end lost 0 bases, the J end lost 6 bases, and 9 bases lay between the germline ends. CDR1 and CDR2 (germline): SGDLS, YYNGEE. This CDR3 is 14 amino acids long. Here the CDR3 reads CASSVAITDEKLFF. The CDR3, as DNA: TGTGCCAGCAGCGTAGCTATAACAGATGAAAAACTGTTTTTT.

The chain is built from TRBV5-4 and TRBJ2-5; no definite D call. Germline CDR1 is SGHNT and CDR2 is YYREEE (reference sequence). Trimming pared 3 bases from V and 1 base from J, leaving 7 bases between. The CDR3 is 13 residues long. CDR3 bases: TGTGCCAGCAGCTGGAGTCTCCAAGAGACCCAGTACTTC. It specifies CASSWSLQETQYF.

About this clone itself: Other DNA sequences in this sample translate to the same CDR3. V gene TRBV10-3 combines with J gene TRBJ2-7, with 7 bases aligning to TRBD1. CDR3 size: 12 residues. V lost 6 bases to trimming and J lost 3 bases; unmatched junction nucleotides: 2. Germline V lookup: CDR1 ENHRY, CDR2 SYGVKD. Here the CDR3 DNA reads TGTGCCATCAGCGGGGACAGCTACGAGCAGTACTTC. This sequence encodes CAISGDSYEQYF.

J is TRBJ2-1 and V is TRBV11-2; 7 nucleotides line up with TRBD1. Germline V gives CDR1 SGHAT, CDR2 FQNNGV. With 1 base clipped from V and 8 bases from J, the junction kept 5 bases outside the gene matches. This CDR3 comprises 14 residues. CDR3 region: CASSLVTGEDEQFF. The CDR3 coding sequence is TGTGCCAGCAGCTTAGTTACAGGGGAAGATGAGCAGTTCTTC.